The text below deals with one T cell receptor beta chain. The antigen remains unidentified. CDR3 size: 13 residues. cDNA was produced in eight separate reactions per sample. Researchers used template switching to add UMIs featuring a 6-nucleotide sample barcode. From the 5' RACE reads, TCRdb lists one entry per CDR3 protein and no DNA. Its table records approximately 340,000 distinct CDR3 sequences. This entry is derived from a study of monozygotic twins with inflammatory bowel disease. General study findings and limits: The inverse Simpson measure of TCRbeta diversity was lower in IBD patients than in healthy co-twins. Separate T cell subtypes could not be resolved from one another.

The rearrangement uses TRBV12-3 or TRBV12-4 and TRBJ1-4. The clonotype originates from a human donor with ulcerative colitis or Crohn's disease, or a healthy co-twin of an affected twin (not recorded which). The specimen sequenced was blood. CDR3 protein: CASSLTQREKLFF.